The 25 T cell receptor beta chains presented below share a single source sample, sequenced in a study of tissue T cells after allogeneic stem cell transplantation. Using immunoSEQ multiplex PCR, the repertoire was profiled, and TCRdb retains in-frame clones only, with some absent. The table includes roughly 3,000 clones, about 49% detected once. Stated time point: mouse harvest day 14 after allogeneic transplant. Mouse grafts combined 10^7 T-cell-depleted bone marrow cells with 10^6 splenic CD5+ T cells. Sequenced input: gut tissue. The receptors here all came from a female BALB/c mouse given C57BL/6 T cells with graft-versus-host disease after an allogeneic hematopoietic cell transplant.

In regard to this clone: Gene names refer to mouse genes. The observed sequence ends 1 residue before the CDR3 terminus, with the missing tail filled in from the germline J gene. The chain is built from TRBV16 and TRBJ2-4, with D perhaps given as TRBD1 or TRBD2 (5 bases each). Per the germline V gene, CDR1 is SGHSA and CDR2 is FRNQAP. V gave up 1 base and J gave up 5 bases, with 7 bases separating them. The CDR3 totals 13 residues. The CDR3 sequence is CASSLVGGNTLYF. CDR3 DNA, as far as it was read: TGTGCAAGCAGCTTAGTCGGGGGAAACACCTTGTAC.

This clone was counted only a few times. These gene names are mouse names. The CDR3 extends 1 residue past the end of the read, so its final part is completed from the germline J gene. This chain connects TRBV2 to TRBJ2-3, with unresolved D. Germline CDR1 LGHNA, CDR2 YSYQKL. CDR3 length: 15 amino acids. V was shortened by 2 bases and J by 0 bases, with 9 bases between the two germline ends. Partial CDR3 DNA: TGTGCCAGCAGCCAACCGGGGTCTAGTGCAGAAACGCTGTAT. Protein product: CASSQPGSSAETLY. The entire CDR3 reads CASSQPGSSAETLYF.

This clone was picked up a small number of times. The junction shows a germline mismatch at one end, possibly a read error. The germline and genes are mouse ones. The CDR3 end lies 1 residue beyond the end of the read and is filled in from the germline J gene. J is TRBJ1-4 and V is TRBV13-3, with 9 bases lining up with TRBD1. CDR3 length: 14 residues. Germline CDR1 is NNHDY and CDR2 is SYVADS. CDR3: CASGEQGADERLFF. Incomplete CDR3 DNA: TGTGCCAGCGGTGAACAGGGGGCCGACGAAAGATTATTT.

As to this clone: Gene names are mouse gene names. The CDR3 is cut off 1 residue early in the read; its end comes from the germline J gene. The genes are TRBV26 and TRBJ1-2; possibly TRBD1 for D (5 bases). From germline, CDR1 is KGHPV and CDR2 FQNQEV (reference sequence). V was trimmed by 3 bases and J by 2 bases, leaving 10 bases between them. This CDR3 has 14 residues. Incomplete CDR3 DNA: TGTGCCAGCAGTCTCTGGCCAGGGAACTCCGACTACACC. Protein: CASSLWPGNSDYT. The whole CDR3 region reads CASSLWPGNSDYTF.

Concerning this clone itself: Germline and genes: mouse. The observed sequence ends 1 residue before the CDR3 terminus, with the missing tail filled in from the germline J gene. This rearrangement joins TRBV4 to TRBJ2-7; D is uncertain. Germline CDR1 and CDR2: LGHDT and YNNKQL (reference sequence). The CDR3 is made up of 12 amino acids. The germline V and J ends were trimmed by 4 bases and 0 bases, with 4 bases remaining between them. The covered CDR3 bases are TGTGCCAGCAGCTCCCCCTCCTATGAACAGTAC. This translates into CASSSPSYEQY. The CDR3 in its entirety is CASSSPSYEQYF.

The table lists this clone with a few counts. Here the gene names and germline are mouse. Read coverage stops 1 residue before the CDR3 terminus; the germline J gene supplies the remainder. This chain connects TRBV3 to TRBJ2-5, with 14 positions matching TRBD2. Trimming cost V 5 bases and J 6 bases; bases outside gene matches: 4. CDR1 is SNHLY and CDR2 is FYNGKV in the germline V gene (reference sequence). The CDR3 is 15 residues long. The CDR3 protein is CASSPGLGGRDTQYF. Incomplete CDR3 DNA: TGTGCCAGCAGCCCGGGACTGGGGGGGCGCGACACCCAGTAC.

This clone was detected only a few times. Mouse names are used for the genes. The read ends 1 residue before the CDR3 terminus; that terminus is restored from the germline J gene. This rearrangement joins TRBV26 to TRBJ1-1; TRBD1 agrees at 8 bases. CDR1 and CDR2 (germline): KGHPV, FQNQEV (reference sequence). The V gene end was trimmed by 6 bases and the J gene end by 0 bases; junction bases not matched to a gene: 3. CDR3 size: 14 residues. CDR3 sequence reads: CASRPGQANTEVFF. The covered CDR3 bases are TGTGCCAGCAGACCGGGACAGGCAAACACAGAAGTCTTC.

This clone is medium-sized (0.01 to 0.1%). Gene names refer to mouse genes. CDR3 residues: CASSISRQIQAPLF. Partial CDR3 DNA: TGTGCCAGCAGTATCTCTCGACAGATCCAGGCTCCGCTT. The rearrangement uses TRBV19 and TRBJ1-5; a possible D gene is TRBD1 (5 bases). The read terminates 1 residue ahead of where the CDR3 ends, so the germline J gene completes it. The germline gives CDR1 FNHDT, CDR2 SITEND (reference sequence). CDR3 length equals 14 residues. The V and J ends lost 2 bases and 6 bases respectively, with 12 bases between them. The whole variable domain, remainder taken from reference TRBV19 and TRBJ1-5, is GGIITQTPKFLIGQEGQKLTLKCQQNFNHDTMYWYRQDSGKGLRLIYYSITENDLQKGDLSEGYDASREKKSSFSLTVTSAQKNEMAVFLCASSISRQIQAPLFGEGTRLSVL.

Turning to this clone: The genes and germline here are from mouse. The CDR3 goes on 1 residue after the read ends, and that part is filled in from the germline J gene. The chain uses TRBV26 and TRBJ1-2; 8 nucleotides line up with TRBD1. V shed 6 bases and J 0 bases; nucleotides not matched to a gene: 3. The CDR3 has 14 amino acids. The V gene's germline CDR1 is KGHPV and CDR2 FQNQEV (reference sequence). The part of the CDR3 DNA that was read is TGTGCCAGCAGACGACAGGGGACAAACTCCGACTACACC. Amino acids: CASRRQGTNSDYT. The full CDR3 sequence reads CASRRQGTNSDYTF. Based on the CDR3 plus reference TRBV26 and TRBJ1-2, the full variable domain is NSKVIQTPRYLVKGQGQKAKMRCIPEKGHPVVFWYQQNKNNEFKFLINFQNQEVLQQIDMTEKRFSAECPSNSPCSLEIQSSEAGDSALYLCASRRQGTNSDYTFGSGTRLLVI.

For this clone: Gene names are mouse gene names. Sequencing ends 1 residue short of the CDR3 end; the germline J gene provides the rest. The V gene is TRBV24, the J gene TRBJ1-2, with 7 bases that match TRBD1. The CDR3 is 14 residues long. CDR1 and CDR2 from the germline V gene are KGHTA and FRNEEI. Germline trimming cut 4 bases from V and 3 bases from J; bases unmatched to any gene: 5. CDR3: CASSPTGLDSDYTF. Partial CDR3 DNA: TGTGCCAGCAGTCCGACAGGGCTGGACTCCGACTACACC.

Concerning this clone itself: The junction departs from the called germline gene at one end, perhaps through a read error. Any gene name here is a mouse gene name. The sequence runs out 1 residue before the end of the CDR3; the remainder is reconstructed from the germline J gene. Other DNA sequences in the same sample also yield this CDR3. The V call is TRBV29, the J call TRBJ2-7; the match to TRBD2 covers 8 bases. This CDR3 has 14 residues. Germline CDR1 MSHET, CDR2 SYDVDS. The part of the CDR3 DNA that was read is TGTGCCAGCAGTTCCCGACTGGGGAACTATGAACAGTAC. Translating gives CASSSRLGNYEQY. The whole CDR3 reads CASSSRLGNYEQYF.

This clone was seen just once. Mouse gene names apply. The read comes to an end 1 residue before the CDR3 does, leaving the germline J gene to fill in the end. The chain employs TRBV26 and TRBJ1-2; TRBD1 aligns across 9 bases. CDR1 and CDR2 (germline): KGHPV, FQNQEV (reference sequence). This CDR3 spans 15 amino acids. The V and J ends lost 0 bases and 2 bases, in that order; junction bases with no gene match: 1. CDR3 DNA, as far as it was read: TGTGCCAGCAGTCTGTCCGGACAGGGGAACTCCGACTACACC. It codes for CASSLSGQGNSDYT. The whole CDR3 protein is CASSLSGQGNSDYTF.

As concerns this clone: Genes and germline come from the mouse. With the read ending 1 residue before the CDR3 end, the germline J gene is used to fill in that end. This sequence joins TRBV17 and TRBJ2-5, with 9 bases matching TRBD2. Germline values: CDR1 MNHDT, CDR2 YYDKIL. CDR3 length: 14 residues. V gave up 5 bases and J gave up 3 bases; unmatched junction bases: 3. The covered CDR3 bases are TGTGCTAGCAGTTCCGGGACTGGGCAAGACACCCAGTAC. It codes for CASSSGTGQDTQY. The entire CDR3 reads CASSSGTGQDTQYF.

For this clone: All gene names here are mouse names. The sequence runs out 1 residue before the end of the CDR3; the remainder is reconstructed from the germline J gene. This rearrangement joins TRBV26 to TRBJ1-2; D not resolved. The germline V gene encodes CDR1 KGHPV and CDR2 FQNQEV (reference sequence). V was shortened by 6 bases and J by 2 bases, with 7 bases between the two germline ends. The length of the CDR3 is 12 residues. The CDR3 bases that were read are TGTGCCAGCAGCCTCAGGAACTCCGACTACACC. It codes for CASSLRNSDYT. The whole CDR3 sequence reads CASSLRNSDYTF.

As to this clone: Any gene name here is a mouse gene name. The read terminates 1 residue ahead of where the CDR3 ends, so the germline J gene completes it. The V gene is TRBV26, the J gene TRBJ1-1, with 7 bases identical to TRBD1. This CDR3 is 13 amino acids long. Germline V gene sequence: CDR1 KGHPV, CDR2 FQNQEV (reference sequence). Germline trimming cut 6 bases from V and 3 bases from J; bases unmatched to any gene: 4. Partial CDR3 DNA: TGTGCCAGCAGGCGACAGGGTCACACAGAAGTCTTC. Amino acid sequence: CASRRQGHTEVF. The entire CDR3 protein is CASRRQGHTEVFF.

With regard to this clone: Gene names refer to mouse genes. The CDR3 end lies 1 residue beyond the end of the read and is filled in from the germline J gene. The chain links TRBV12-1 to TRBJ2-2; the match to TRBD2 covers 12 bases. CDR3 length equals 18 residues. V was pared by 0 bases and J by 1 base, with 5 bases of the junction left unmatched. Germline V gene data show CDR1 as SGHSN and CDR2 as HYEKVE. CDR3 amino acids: CASSLWTGGDLNTGQLYF. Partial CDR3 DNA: TGTGCCAGCTCTCTCTGGACTGGGGGGGACCTAAACACCGGGCAGCTCTAC.

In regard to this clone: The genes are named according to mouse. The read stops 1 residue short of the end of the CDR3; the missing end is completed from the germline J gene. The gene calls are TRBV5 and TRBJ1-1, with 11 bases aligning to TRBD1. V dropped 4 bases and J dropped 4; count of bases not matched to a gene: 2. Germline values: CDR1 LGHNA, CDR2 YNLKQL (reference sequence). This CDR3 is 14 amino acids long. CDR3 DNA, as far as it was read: TGTGCCAGCAGCCTCGGGACAGGGGGCACAGAAGTCTTC. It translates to CASSLGTGGTEVF. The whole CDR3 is CASSLGTGGTEVFF.

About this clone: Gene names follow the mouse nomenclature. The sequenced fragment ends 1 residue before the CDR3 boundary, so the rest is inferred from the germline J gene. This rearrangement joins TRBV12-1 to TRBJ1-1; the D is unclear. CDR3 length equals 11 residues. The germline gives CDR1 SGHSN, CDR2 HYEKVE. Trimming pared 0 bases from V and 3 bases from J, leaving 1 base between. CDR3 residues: CASSLDTEVFF. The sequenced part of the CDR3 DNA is TGTGCCAGCTCTCTCGACACAGAAGTCTTC.

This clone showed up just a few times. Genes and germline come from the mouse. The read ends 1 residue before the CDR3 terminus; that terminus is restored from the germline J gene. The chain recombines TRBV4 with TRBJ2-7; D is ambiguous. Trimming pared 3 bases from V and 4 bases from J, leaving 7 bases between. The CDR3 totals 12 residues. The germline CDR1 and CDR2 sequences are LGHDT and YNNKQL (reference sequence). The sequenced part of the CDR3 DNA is TGTGCCAGCAGCTATTTTCCGTATGAACAGTAC. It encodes CASSYFPYEQY. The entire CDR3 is CASSYFPYEQYF.

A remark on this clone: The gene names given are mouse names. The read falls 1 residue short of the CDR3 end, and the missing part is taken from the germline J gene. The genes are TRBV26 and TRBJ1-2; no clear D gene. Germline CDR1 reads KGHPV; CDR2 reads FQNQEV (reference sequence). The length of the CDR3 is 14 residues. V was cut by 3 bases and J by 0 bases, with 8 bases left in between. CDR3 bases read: TGTGCCAGCAGTCTTCGGCAAACAAACTCCGACTACACC. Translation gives CASSLRQTNSDYT. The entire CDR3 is CASSLRQTNSDYTF.

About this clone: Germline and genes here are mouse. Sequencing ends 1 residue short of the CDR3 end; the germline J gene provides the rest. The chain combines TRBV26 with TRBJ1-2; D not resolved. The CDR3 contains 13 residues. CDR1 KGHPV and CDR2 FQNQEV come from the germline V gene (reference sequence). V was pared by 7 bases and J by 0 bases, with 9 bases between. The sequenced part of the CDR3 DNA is TGTGCCAGCACCGCGACACCAAACTCCGACTACACC. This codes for CASTATPNSDYT. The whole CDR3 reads CASTATPNSDYTF.

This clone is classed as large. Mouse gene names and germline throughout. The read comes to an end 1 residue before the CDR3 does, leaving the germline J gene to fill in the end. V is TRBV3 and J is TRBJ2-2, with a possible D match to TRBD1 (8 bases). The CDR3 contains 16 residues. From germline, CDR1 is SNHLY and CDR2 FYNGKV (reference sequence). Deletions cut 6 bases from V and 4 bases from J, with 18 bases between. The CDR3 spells CASRIDTGGGTGQLYF. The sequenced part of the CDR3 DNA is TGTGCCAGCAGAATAGACACAGGGGGGGGCACCGGGCAGCTCTAC.

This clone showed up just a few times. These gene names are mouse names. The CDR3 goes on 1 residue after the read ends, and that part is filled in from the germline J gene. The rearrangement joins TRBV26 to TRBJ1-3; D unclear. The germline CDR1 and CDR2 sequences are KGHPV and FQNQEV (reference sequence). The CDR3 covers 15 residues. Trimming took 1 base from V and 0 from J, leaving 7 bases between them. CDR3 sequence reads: CASSLLPFSGNTLYF. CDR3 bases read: TGTGCCAGCAGTCTGTTGCCCTTTTCTGGAAATACGCTCTAT.

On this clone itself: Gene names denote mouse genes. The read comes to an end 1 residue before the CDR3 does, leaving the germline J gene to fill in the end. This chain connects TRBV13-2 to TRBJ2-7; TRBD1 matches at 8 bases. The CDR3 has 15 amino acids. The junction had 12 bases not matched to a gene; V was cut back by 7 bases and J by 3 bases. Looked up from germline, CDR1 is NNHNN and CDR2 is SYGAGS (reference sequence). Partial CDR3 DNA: TGTGCCAGCAGTGCCCCGACAGGGGCCCTCTATGAACAGTAC. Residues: CASSAPTGALYEQY. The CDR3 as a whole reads CASSAPTGALYEQYF.

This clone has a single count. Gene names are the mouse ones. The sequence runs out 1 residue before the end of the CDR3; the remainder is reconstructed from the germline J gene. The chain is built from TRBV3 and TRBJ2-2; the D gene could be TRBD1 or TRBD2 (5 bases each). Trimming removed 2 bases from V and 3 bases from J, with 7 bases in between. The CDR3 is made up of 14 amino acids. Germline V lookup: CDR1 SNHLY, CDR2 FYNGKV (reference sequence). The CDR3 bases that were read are TGTGCCAGCAGCTTATCGGGGGACACCGGGCAGCTCTAC. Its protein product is CASSLSGDTGQLY. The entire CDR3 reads CASSLSGDTGQLYF.